The 13 T cell receptor beta chains in this list originate from one sample, sequenced in a study of identical twins' blood T cells. TCRdb processed the 5' RACE reads anew with MiXCR; each CDR3 protein has one entry. The sample includes about 370,000 distinct CDR3 sequences, roughly 31% of them seen just once. The sequenced sample consisted of PBMCs. The receptor source for this set is a woman between 18 and 50 years old in good health.

This clonotype was counted between two and nine times. The V and J genes are TRBV4-1 and TRBJ2-2; TRBD1 matches at 9 bases. V shed 2 bases and J 3 bases; nucleotides not matched to a gene: 1. Germline V gene data show CDR1 as MGHRA and CDR2 as YSYEKL. The CDR3 has 15 residues. Here the CDR3 DNA reads TGCGCCAGCAGCCAAAGGGACAGGGACACCGGGGAGCTGTTTTTT. The encoded protein is CASSQRDRDTGELFF.

This clonotype was counted many times. The V gene is TRBV5-1, the J gene TRBJ2-2; D tentatively reads TRBD1 or TRBD2 (5 bases each). This CDR3 contains 16 residues. V dropped 3 bases and J dropped 3 bases, with 15 bases sitting between them. The germline V gene encodes CDR1 SGHRS and CDR2 YFSETQ. The CDR3 reads CASSSTGAADTGELFF. The CDR3 coding sequence is TGCGCCAGCAGCTCTACCGGGGCCGCTGACACCGGGGAGCTGTTTTTT.

This clonotype was counted at least ten times. The CDR3 DNA is TGCAGCGTTAACCCCTATGGCTACACCTTC. It encodes CSVNPYGYTF. The rearrangement links TRBV29-1 to TRBJ1-2; D is uncertain. The CDR3 has 10 residues. Germline CDR1 reads SQVTM; CDR2 reads ANQGSEA. V shed 5 bases and J shed 4 bases, with 5 bases lying between them.

The J gene is TRBJ2-3, the V gene TRBV29-1, with D unresolved. Gene TRBJ1-5 matches the end of the DNA better, so the J call may be wrong. Germline V gene lookup returns CDR1 SQVTM and CDR2 ANQGSEA. The length of the CDR3 is 14 residues. CDR3 protein: CSVVTGSSTDTQHF. The CDR3 region has the DNA TGCAGCGTTGTAACGGGGTCTAGCACAGATACGCAGCATTTT.

This chain joins TRBV12-3 or TRBV12-4 and TRBJ2-6; no clear D gene. There are 14 residues in the CDR3. Trimming took 6 bases from V and 0 from J, leaving 6 bases between them. The CDR3 loop reads CASRRFSGANVLTF. The CDR3 bases are TGTGCCAGCAGAAGATTCTCTGGGGCCAACGTCCTGACTTTC.

This clonotype was counted ten times or more. This chain connects TRBV7-2 to TRBJ2-3; D gene ambiguous. The CDR3 contains 12 residues. Germline-derived CDR1 and CDR2 are SGHTA and FQGNSA. Between the trimmed V and J ends, which lost 2 bases and 4 bases, there was a span of 4 bases. The CDR3: CASSLRADTQYF. CDR3 sequence (DNA): TGTGCCAGCAGCTTACGAGCAGATACGCAGTATTTT.

The CDR3: CASSIASGRSEQYF. DNA of the CDR3: TGTGCCAGCAGCATTGCTAGCGGGAGAAGCGAGCAGTACTTC. The rearrangement uses TRBV5-6 and TRBJ2-7, with 10 bases matching TRBD2. The V gene's germline CDR1 is SGHDT and CDR2 YYEEEE. This CDR3 contains 14 residues. The ends lost 4 bases at V and 6 bases at J; junction bases unmatched: 7.

For this clonotype: One end of the junction does not line up with germline, which may come from a read error. The chain links TRBV6-6 to TRBJ1-2; D ambiguous. Germline loops: CDR1 MNHNY, CDR2 SVGAGI (reference sequence). The CDR3 is 17 residues long. The chain's CDR3 is CASSYSLEGRDSYDYTF. The DNA for the CDR3 is TGTGCCAGCAGTTACTCCCTAGAGGGTAGAGACTCCTATGACTACACCTTC.

This clonotype was counted a few times. This chain connects TRBV2 to TRBJ2-1; D gene ambiguous. V shed 4 bases and J shed 2 bases, with 6 bases lying between them. This CDR3 region has 13 residues. From germline, CDR1 is SNHLY and CDR2 FYNNEI. CDR3 DNA: TGTGCCAGCAGTGTCCGGGCCTACAATGAGCAGTTCTTC. This encodes CASSVRAYNEQFF.

This clonotype was observed many times. The chain carries TRBV20-1 and TRBJ1-6; no reliable D call. The V end was cut by 0 bases, the J end by 4 bases, with 7 bases between. Germline V gene data show CDR1 as DFQATT and CDR2 as SNEGSKA (reference sequence). The CDR3 consists of 14 residues. This CDR3 reads CSAREASYNSPLHF. DNA of the CDR3: TGCAGTGCTAGAGAGGCAAGTTATAATTCACCCCTCCACTTT.

In its sample, this clonotype was seen a few times. The chain employs TRBV7-9 and TRBJ1-1; D remains ambiguous. This CDR3 comprises 12 residues. The V gene's germline CDR1 is SEHNR and CDR2 FQNEAQ (reference sequence). With 3 bases removed from V and 6 bases from J, the gap between germline ends came to 8 bases. CDR3 region: CASSLSEPEAFF. CDR3 in DNA: TGTGCCAGCAGCTTGTCAGAGCCTGAAGCTTTCTTT.

A single count supports this clonotype. Because the CDR3 is missing its conserved closing phenylalanine or tryptophan, this is likely a read error. The chain links TRBV29-1 to TRBJ2-2; a weak D match, TRBD1 (6 bases). The CDR3 has 16 amino acids. Germline values: CDR1 SQVTM, CDR2 ANQGSEA. The CDR3 sequence is CSVEEADRQNTGELFS. The CDR3 nucleotides are TGCAGCGTTGAAGAGGCGGACAGACAGAACACTGGGGAGCTGTTTTCT.

The V and J genes are TRBV29-1 and TRBJ1-2; TRBD1 matches 8 bases. The germline V gene has CDR1 SQVTM and CDR2 ANQGSEA. Germline trimming cut 4 bases from V and 6 bases from J; bases unmatched to any gene: 7. The length of the CDR3 is 13 residues. CDR3: CSVVGQGGNGYTF. The DNA of the CDR3 is TGCAGCGTTGTAGGACAGGGTGGGAATGGCTACACCTTC.